This T cell receptor beta chain emerged from a study of tumor and adjacent non-tumor tissue in lung cancer. The wider study: The patients, roughly 9 men and several women, were about 30 to 85 with stage I to III disease.

This sample's RNA came from whole unsorted tissue. TCRbeta libraries were built with three rounds of nested PCR, modified from ARM-PCR. TCRdb re-called the multiplex PCR reads with MiXCR, one entry per CDR3 protein. The profile shows fewer than 85,000 distinct CDR3 sequences, about three quarters of them singletons. The V and J ends lost 6 bases and 7 bases respectively, with 21 bases between them. Germline CDR1 MNHNS, CDR2 SASEGT. The CDR3 covers 16 residues. Sequencing used lung tumor tissue. This chain joins TRBV6-1 and TRBJ1-4, with D hard to call. The TCR sequence derives from a man in his 60s with non-small cell lung cancer. Written as DNA, the CDR3 is TGTGCCAGCAGCGGCCCGTTAGCAGTGACTTCTGAAAAACTGTTTTTT. Translation gives CASSGPLAVTSEKLFF.